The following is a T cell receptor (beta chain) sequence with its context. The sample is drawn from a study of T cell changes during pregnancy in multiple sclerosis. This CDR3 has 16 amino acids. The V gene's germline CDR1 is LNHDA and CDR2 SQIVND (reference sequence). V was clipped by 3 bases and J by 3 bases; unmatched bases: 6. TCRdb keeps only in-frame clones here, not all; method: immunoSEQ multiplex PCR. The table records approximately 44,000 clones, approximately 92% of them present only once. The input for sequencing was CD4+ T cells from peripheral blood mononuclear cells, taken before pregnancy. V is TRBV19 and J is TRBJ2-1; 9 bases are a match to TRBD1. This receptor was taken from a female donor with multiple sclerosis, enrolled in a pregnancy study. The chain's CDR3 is CASSILRQGGYNEQFF. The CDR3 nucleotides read TGTGCCAGTAGTATTTTGAGACAGGGGGGCTACAATGAGCAGTTCTTC.